The sample holds one count of the clone carrying this TCR beta chain. Its antigen is still unknown. Repertoires were generated with immunoSEQ multiplex PCR, while TCRdb's copy carries only in-frame clones and drops some. The sample includes about 10,000 clones, over 90% of them seen just once. This record belongs to a study of graft-versus-host responses after intestinal transplantation. Study conclusions and caveats: GvH clones surfaced in recipient marrow, some emerging earlier in ileum or blood. Peak levels of circulating GvH clones tracked with early post-transplant HvG declines.

Germline CDR1 and CDR2: MDHEN and SYDVKM. This CDR3 has 14 amino acids. Deletions cut 7 bases from V and 4 bases from J, with 16 bases between. Sequencing was performed on PBMCs, taken approximately 68 days after transplant. This chain links TRBV28 with TRBJ1-2; D perhaps matches TRBD1 (5 bases). The sequence was collected from a human patient who received an intestinal transplant, so some T cells may come from the graft donor. In DNA, the CDR3 is TGTGCCAGCACCGTAGTAGGGACGGTCTATGGCTACACCTTC. Protein product: CASTVVGTVYGYTF.